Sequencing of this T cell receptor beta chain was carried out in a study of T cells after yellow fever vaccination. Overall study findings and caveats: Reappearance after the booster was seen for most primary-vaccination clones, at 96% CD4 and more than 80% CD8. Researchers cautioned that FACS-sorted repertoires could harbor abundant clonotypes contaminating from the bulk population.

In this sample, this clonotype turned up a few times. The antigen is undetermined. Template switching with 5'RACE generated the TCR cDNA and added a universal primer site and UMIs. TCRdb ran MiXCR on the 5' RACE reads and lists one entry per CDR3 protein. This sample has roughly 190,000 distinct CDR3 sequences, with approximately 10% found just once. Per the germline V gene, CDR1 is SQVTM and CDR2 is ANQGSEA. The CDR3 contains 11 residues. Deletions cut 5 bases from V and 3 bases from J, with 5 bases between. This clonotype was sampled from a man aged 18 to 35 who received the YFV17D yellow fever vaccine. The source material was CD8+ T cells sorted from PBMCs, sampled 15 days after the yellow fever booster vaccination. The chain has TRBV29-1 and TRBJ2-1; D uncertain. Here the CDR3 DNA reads TGCAGCGTTAAGGACTACAATGAGCAGTTCTTC. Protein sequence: CSVKDYNEQFF.